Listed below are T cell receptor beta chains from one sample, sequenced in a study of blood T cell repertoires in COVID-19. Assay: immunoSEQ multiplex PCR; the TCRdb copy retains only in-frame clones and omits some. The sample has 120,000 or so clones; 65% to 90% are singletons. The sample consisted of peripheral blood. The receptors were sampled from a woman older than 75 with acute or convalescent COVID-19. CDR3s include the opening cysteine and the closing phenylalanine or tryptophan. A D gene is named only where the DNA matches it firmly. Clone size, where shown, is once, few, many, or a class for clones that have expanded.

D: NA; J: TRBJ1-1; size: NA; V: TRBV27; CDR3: CASSLHRGIEAFF; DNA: TGTGCCAGCAGTTTACATCGCGGGATTGAAGCTTTCTTT
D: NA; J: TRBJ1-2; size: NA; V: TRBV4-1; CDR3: CASSQVARGDYGYTF; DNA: TGCGCCAGCAGCCAAGTTGCCAGGGGAGACTATGGCTACACCTTC
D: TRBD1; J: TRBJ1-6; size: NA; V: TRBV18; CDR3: CASSPYRGQGPNSPLHF; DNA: TGTGCCAGCTCACCGTACAGGGGGCAAGGGCCTAATTCACCCCTCCACTTT
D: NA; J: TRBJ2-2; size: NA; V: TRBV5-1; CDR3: CASSLPTGRSGELFF; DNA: TGCGCCAGCAGCTTACCGACAGGAAGGTCCGGGGAGCTGTTTTTT
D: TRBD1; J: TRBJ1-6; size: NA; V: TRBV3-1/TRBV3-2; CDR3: CASSPVPGQRNSPLHF; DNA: TGTGCCAGCAGCCCGGTCCCGGGACAGAGAAATTCACCCCTCCACTTT
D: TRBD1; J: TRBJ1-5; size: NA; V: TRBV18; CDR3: CASSPQQGRNQPQHF; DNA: TGTGCCAGCTCACCCCAACAGGGGCGCAATCAGCCCCAGCATTTT
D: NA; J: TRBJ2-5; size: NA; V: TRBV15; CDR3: CATSPRWQGEETQYF; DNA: TGTGCCACCAGTCCGAGATGGCAGGGTGAAGAGACCCAGTACTTC
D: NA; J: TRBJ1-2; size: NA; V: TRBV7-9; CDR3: CASSLGGRGGYGYTF; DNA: TGTGCCAGCAGCTTAGGAGGCAGGGGCGGCTATGGCTACACCTTC
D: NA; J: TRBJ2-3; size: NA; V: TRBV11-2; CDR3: CASSPRTPRSADTQYF; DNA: TGTGCCAGCAGCCCCCGGACACCCCGATCGGCAGATACGCAGTATTTT
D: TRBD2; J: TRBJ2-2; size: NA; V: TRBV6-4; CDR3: CASSTGLAATGELFF; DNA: TGTGCCAGCAGTACGGGACTAGCGGCCACCGGGGAGCTGTTTTTT
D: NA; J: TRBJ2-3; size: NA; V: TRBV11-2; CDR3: CASRPTSLPDTQYF; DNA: TGTGCCAGCAGGCCGACTAGTTTGCCAGATACGCAGTATTTT
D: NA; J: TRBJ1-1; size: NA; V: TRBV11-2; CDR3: CASSLGVNTEAFF; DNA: TGTGCCAGCAGCTTGGGCGTGAACACTGAAGCTTTCTTT
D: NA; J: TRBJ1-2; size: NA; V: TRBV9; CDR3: CASKNFYGYTF; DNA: TGTGCCAGCAAAAACTTCTATGGCTACACCTTC
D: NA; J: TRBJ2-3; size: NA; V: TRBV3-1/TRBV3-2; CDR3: CASSPPGIGDTQYF; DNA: TGTGCCAGCAGCCCCCCGGGAATTGGGGATACGCAGTATTTT
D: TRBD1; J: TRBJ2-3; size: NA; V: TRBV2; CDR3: CASSDSWGQGLPDTQYF; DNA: TGTGCCAGCAGTGATTCGTGGGGACAGGGATTGCCAGATACGCAGTATTTT
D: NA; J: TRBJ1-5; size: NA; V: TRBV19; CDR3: CASSLRGVRMQPQHF; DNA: TGTGCCAGTAGTTTACGGGGTGTTCGAATGCAGCCCCAGCATTTT
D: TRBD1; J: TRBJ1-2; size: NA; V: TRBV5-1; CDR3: CASSLGTGVNNHTF; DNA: TGCGCCAGCAGCTTGGGTACAGGGGTAAATAATCACACCTTC
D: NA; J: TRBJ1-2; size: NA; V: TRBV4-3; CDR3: CASSQDRAGEFLGGYTF; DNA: TGCGCCAGCAGCCAAGATAGGGCAGGGGAGTTTCTTGGGGGCTACACCTTC
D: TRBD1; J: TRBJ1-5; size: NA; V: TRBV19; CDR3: CASGGTGNQPQHF; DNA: TGTGCCAGTGGGGGGACAGGCAATCAGCCCCAGCATTTT
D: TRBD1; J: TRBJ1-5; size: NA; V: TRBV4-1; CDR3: CASSQPGTGGNQPQHF; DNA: TGCGCCAGCAGCCAACCCGGGACAGGGGGCAATCAGCCCCAGCATTTT
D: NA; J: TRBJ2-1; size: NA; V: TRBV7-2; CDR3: CASSSPRGGNEQFF; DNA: TGTGCCAGCAGCTCACCACGCGGAGGGAATGAGCAGTTCTTC
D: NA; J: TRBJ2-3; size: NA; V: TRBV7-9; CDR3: CASSLASRASTDTQYF; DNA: TGTGCCAGCAGCTTAGCGTCGCGGGCTAGCACAGATACGCAGTATTTT
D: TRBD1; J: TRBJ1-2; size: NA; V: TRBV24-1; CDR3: CATSDRTGGFGGYTF; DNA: TGTGCCACCAGTGACCGGACAGGGGGCTTCGGAGGCTACACCTTC
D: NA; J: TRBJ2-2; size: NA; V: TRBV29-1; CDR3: CSVGTQTNTGELFF; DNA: TGCAGCGTTGGGACACAAACGAACACCGGGGAGCTGTTTTTT
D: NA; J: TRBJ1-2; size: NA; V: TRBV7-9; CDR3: CASRPNLEDGYTF; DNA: TGTGCCAGCCGCCCCAACCTCGAGGATGGCTACACCTTC
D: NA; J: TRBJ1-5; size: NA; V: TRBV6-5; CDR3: CASSYELNQPQHF; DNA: TGTGCCAGCAGTTACGAGCTCAATCAGCCCCAGCATTTT
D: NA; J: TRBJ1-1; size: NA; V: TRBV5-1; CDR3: CASSLDGDTEAFF; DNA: TGCGCCAGCAGCTTGGACGGGGACACTGAAGCTTTCTTT
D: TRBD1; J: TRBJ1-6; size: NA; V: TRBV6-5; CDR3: CASSYSGTGSNSPLHF; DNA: TGTGCCAGCAGTTACTCTGGGACAGGGAGTAATTCACCCCTCCACTTT
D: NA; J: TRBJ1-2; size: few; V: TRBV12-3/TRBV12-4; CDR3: CASRADRLYGYTF; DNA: TGTGCCAGCAGGGCCGACAGGTTGTATGGCTACACCTTC
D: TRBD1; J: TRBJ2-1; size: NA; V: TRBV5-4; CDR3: CASLGTGHNEQFF; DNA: TGTGCCAGCCTGGGGACAGGCCACAATGAGCAGTTCTTC
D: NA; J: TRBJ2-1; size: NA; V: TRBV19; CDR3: CASTLGASVSYNEQFF; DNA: TGTGCCAGTACCCTTGGAGCTAGCGTTTCCTACAATGAGCAGTTCTTC
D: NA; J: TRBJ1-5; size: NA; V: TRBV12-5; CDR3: CASASGQPNQPQHF; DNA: TGTGCTAGTGCCTCTGGACAGCCGAATCAGCCCCAGCATTTT
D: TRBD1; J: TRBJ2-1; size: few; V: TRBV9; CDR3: CASSVGKGAYLNEQFF; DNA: TGTGCCAGCAGCGTCGGAAAGGGGGCGTATCTCAATGAGCAGTTCTTC
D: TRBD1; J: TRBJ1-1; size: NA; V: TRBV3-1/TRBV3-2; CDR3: CASSQEGTGEYTEAFF; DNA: TGTGCCAGCAGCCAAGAGGGGACAGGGGAATACACTGAAGCTTTCTTT
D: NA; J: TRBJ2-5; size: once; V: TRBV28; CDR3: CASSFVSRSWETQYF; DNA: TGTGCCAGCAGTTTTGTCTCTAGGTCTTGGGAGACCCAGTACTTC
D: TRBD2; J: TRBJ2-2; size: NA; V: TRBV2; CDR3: CASSAGGNTGELFF; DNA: TGTGCCAGCAGCGCGGGAGGGAACACCGGGGAGCTGTTTTTT
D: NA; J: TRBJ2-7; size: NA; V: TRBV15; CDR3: CATSRARDEQYF; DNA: TGTGCCACCAGCAGGGCGAGGGACGAGCAGTACTTC
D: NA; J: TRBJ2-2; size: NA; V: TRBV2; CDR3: CASRLDTNTGELFF; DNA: TGTGCCAGCAGGCTGGACACTAACACCGGGGAGCTGTTTTTT
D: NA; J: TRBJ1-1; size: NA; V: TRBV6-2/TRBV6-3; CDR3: CASSQVGGSTEAFF; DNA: TGTGCCAGCAGTCAGGTGGGGGGTAGTACTGAAGCTTTCTTT
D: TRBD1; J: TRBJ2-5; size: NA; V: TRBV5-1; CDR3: CASSPGQGGKTQYF; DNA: TGCGCCAGCAGCCCTGGACAGGGGGGTAAGACCCAGTACTTC
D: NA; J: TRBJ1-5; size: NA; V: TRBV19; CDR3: CASSSPGRSNQPQHF; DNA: TGTGCCAGTAGCTCTCCAGGGCGTAGCAATCAGCCCCAGCATTTT
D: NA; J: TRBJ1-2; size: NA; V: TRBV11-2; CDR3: CASSADQGNGGYTF; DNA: TGTGCCAGCAGCGCGGACCAGGGCAATGGGGGCTACACCTTC
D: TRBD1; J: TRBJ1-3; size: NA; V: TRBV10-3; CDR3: CASGQGLSGNTIYF; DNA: TGTGCCAGCGGACAGGGACTATCTGGAAACACCATATATTTT
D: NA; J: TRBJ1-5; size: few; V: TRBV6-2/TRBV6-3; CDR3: CASSYQGRGSRQPQHF; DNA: TGTGCCAGCAGTTACCAAGGCCGGGGTTCGCGTCAGCCCCAGCATTTT
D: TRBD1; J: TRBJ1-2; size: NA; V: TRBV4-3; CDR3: CASSQTPGQANYGYTF; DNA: TGCGCCAGCAGCCAAACACCGGGACAGGCTAACTATGGCTACACCTTC
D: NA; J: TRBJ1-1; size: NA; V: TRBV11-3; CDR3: CASSSGNTEAFF; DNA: TGTGCCAGCAGCTCCGGGAACACTGAAGCTTTCTTT